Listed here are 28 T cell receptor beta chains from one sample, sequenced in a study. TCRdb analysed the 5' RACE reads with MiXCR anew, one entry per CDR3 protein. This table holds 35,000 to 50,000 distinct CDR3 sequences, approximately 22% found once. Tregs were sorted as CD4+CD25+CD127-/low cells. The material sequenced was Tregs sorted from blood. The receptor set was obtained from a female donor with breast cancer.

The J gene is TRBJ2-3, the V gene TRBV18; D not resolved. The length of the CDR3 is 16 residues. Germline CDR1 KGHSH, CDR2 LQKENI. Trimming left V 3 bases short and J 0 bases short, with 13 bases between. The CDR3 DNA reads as TGTGCCAGCTCACCTTTGTTAGTGTCTAGCACAGATACGCAGTATTTT. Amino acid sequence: CASSPLLVSSTDTQYF.

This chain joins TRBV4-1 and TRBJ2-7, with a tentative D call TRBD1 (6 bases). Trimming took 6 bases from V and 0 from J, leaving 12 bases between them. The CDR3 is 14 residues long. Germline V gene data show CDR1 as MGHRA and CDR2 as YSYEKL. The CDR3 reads CASSLDRRSYEQYF. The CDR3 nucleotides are TGCGCCAGCAGTCTCGACAGGCGCTCCTACGAGCAGTACTTC.

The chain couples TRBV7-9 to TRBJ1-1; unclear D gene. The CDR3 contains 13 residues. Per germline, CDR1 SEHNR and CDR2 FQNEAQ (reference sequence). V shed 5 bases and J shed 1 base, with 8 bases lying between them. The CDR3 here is CASSRTANTEAFF. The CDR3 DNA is TGTGCCAGCAGCCGGACGGCGAACACTGAAGCTTTCTTT.

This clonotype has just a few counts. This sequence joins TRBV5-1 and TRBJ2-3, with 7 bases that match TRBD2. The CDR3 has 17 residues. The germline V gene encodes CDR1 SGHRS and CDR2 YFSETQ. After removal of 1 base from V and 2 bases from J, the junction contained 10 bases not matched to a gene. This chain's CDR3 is CASSLSASGRYTDTQYF. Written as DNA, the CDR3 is TGCGCCAGCAGCTTGTCCGCTAGCGGTCGATACACAGATACGCAGTATTTT.

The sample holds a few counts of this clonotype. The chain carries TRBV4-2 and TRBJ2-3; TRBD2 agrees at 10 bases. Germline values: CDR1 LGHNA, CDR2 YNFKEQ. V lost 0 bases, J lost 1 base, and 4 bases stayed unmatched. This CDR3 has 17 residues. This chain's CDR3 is CASSQEPSGSGTDTQYF. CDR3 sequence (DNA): TGTGCCAGCAGCCAAGAACCTAGCGGGAGTGGCACAGATACGCAGTATTTT.

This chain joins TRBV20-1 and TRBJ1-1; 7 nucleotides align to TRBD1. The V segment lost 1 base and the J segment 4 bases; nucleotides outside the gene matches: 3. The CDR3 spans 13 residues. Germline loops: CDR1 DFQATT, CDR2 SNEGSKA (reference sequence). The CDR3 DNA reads TGCAGTGCTAGAGGAAGACAGGGCACTGAAGCTTTCTTT. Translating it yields CSARGRQGTEAFF.

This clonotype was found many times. CDR3 sequence: CASSVSGDGYQPQHF. The CDR3 DNA reads TGTGCCAGCAGCGTCTCAGGGGATGGTTATCAGCCCCAGCATTTT. The V and J genes are TRBV9 and TRBJ1-5; TRBD1 is a possible D gene (6 bases). The CDR3 runs to 15 residues. Germline V gives CDR1 SGDLS, CDR2 YYNGEE. V shed 2 bases and J shed 5 bases, with 14 bases lying between them.

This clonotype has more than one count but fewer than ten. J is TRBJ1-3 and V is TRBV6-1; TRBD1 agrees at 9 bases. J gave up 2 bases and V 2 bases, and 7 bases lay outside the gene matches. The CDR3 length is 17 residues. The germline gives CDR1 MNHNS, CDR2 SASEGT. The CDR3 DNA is TGTGCCAGCAGTGAATTTGGACAGGGGATCACTGGAAACACCATATATTTT. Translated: CASSEFGQGITGNTIYF.

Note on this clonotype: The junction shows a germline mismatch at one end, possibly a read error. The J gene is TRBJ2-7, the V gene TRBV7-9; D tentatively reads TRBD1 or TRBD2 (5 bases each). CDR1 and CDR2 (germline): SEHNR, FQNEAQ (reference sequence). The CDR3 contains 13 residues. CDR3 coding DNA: TGTACCAGCAGCTCCGCTAAGGGGAGCGAGCAGTACTTC. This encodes CTSSSAKGSEQYF.

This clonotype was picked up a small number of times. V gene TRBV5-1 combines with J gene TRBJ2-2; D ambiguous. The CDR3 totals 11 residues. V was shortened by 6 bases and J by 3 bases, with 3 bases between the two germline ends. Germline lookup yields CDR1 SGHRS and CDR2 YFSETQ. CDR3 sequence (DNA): TGCGCCAGCAAGGACACCGGGGAGCTGTTTTTT. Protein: CASKDTGELFF.

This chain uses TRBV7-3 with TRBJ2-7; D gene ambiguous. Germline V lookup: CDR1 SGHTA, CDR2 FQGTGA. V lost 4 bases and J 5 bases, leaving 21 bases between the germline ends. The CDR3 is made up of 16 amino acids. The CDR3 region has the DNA TGTGCCAGCAGCTCGTACGCGGACCCGCCTTGGGACGAGCAGTACTTC. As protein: CASSSYADPPWDEQYF.

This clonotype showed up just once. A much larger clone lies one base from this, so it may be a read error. The CDR3 DNA follows: TGCGCCAGCAGCTTGGTTTATCAATCCTACGAGCAGTACTTC. Its translation: CASSLVYQSYEQYF. V usage is TRBV5-1 and J usage is TRBJ2-7, with D unresolved. The V end lost 0 bases, the J end lost 1 base, and 8 bases lay between the germline ends. CDR3 length: 14 residues. Germline V gene data show CDR1 as SGHRS and CDR2 as YFSETQ.

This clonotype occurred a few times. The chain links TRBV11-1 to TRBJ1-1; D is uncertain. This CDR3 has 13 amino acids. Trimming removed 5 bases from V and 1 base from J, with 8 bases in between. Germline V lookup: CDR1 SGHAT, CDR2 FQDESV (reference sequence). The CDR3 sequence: CASSHLGNTEAFF. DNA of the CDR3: TGTGCCAGCAGCCACCTGGGGAACACTGAAGCTTTCTTT.

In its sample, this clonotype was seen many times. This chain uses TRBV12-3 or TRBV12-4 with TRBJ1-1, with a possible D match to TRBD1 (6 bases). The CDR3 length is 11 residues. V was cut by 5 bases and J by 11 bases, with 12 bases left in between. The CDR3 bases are TGTGCCAGCAGTACAGGGTATGAGGCTTTCTTT. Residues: CASSTGYEAFF.

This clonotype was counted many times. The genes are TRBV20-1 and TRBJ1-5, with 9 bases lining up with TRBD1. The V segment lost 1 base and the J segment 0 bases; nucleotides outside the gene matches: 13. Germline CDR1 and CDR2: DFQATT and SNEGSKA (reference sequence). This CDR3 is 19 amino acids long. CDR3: CSARAPLAGTGTSNQPQHF. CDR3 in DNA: TGCAGTGCTAGAGCCCCTCTTGCTGGGACAGGGACTAGCAATCAGCCCCAGCATTTT.

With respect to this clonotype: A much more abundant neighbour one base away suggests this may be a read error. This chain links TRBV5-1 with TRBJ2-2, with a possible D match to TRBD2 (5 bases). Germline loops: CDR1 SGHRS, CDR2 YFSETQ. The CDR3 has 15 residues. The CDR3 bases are TGCGCCAGCAGGGACCTTGGGAAAAACACCGGGAAGCTGTTTTTT. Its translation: CASRDLGKNTGKLFF.

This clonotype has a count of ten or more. CDR3 protein: CASSPQQGLQYF. In DNA form, the CDR3 reads TGTGCCAGCAGTCCCCAGCAGGGCTTGCAGTACTTC. This chain connects TRBV6-5 to TRBJ2-7, with a tentative D call TRBD1 (5 bases). Germline lookup yields CDR1 MNHEY and CDR2 SVGAGI. The CDR3 sequence is 12 residues long. With 5 bases removed from V and 9 bases from J, the gap between germline ends came to 14 bases.

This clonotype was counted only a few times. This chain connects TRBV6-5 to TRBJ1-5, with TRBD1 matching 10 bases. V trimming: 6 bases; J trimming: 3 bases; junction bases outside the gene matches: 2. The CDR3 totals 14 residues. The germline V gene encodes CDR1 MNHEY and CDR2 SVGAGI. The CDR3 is CASRGTGVNQPQHF. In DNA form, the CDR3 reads TGTGCCAGCAGGGGGACAGGGGTCAATCAGCCCCAGCATTTT.

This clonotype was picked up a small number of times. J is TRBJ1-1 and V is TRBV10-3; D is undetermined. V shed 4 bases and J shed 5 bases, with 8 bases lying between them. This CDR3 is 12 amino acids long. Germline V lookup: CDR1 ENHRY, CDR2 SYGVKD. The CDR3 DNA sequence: TGTGCCATCAGTGGGGGAGGGACTGAAGCTTTCTTT. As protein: CAISGGGTEAFF.

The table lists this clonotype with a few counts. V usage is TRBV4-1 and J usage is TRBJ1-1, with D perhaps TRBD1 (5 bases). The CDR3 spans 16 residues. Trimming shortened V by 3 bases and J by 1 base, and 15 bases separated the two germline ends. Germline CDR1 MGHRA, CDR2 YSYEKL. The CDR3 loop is CASSHKWRGENTEAFF. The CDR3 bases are TGCGCCAGCAGCCACAAGTGGAGAGGGGAGAACACTGAAGCTTTCTTT.

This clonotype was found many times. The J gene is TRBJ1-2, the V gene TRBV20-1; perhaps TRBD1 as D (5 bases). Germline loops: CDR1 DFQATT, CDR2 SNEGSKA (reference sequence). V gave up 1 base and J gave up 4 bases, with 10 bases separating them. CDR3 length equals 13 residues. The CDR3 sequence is CSARVARVYGYTF. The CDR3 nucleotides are TGCAGTGCTAGAGTGGCCAGGGTCTATGGCTACACCTTC.

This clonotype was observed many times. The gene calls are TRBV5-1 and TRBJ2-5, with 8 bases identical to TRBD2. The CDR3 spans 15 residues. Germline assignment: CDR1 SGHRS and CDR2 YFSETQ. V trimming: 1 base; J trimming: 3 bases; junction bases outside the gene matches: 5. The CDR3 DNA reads TGCGCCAGCAGCTTGACTAGCGGAGTGGAAGAGACCCAGTACTTC. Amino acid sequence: CASSLTSGVEETQYF.

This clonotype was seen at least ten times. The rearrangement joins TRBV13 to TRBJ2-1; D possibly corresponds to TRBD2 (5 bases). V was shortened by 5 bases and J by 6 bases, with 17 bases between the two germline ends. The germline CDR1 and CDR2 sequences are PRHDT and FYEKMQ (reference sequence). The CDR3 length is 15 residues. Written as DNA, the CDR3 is TGTGCCAGCAGCACCCGCTCACTAGTACGCAATGAGCAGTTCTTC. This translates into CASSTRSLVRNEQFF.

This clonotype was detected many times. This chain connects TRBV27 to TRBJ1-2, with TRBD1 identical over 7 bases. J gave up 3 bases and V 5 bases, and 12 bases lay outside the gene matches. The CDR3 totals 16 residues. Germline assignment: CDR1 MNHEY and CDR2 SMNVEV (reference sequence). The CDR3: CASSHRDRHAYYGYTF. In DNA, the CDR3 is TGTGCCAGCAGTCACCGGGACAGACATGCTTACTATGGCTACACCTTC.

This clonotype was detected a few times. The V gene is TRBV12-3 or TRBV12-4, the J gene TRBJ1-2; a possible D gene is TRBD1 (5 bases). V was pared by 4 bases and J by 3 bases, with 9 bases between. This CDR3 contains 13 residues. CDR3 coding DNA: TGTGCCAGCAGTTCAGGGTTGGACTATGGCTACACCTTC. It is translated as CASSSGLDYGYTF.

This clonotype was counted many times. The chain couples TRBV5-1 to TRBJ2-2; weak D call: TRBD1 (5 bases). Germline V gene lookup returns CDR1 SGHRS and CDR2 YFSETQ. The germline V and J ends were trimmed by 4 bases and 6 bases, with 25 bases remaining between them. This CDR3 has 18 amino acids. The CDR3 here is CASSLSYVASAGSGELFF. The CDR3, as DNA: TGCGCCAGCAGCCTGTCGTACGTGGCTTCCGCAGGGTCCGGGGAGCTGTTTTTT.

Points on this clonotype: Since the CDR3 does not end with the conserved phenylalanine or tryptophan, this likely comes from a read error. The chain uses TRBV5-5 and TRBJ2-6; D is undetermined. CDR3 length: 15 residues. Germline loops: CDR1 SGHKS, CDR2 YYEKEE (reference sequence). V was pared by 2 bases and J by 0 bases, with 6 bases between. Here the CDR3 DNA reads TGTGCCAGCAGCTTACGTTTCTCTGGGGCCAACGTCCTGACTCTC. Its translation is CASSLRFSGANVLTL.

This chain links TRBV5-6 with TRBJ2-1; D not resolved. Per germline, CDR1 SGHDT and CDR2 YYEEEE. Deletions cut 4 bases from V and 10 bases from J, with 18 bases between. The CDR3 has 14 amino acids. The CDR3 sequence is CASSATQRGDEQFF. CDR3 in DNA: TGTGCCAGCAGCGCGACTCAACGTGGCGACGAGCAGTTCTTC.